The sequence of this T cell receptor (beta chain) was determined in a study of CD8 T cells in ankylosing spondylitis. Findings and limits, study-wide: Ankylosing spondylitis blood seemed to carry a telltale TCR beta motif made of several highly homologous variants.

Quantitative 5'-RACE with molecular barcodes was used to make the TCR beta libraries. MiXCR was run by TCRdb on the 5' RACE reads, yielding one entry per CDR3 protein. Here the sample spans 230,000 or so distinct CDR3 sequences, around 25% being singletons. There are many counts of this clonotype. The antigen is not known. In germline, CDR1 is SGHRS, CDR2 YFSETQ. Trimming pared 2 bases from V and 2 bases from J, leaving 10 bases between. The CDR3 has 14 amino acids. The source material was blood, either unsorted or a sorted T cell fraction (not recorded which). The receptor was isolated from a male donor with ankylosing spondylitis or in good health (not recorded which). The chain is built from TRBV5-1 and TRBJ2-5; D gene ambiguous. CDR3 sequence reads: CASSLIQPQETQYF. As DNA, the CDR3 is TGCGCCAGCAGCTTAATACAGCCTCAAGAGACCCAGTACTTC.